The rows below give T cell receptor beta chains drawn from one sample of a study of shared clonotypes between healthy human individuals. TCRdb's copy holds only in-frame clones and misses some; the assay was immunoSEQ multiplex PCR. The sample holds about 2.1 million clones; approximately 94% are singletons and the top ten take about 1.8%. Sequenced material: naive CD8+ T cells from PBMCs. These receptor sequences come from a man younger than 35 in good health. Some clones in this sample may be carry-over from other donors' samples. Each CDR3 is given with its conserved first and last residue. Fields, in order: J gene, V gene, D gene, clone size, CDR3 DNA, CDR3 protein. D genes are given only for firm matches. Expanded clones get a size class; other rows say once, few or many, or leave the size out.

J gene: TRBJ1-1
V gene: TRBV2
D gene: TRBD1
clone size: .
CDR3 DNA: TGTGCCAGCAGTGGGGACAGCCTTCCCGGGGAAGCTTTCTTT
CDR3 protein: CASSGDSLPGEAFF

J gene: TRBJ1-2
V gene: TRBV4-1
D gene: TRBD1
clone size: .
CDR3 DNA: TGCGCCAGCAGCCAAGACTCGGGGACAGAGCCTAGGGGCTACACCTTC
CDR3 protein: CASSQDSGTEPRGYTF

J gene: TRBJ2-7
V gene: TRBV2
D gene: TRBD2
clone size: .
CDR3 DNA: TGTGCCAGCAGTGTTTCCCCGGGGACTAGCGGGTCCTACGAGCAGTACTTC
CDR3 protein: CASSVSPGTSGSYEQYF

J gene: TRBJ2-3
V gene: TRBV28
D gene: .
clone size: .
CDR3 DNA: TGTGCCAGCAACGAGAGGGGGGTTTGGAAGGATACGCAGTATTTT
CDR3 protein: CASNERGVWKDTQYF

J gene: TRBJ1-5
V gene: TRBV4-2
D gene: .
clone size: .
CDR3 DNA: TGTGCCAGCAGCCAAGATTTGGGGGGGGGTCAGCCCCAGCATTTT
CDR3 protein: CASSQDLGGGQPQHF

J gene: TRBJ2-7
V gene: TRBV11-2
D gene: .
clone size: .
CDR3 DNA: TGTGCCAGCAGCTTAGAGGGGACAAAGGGATCCTACGAGCAGTACTTC
CDR3 protein: CASSLEGTKGSYEQYF

J gene: TRBJ2-3
V gene: TRBV7-6
D gene: .
clone size: .
CDR3 DNA: TGTGCCAGCAGCTTAGCGGGAGGTCTAGATACGCAGTATTTT
CDR3 protein: CASSLAGGLDTQYF

J gene: TRBJ2-7
V gene: TRBV9
D gene: TRBD2
clone size: .
CDR3 DNA: TGTGCCAGCAGCGTAGAAAGTCTAGCGGGAGTCTACGAGCAGTACTTC
CDR3 protein: CASSVESLAGVYEQYF

J gene: TRBJ2-1
V gene: TRBV7-2
D gene: TRBD1
clone size: once
CDR3 DNA: TGTGCCAGCAGCCGAGGCAGGGGGACGTACAATGAGCAGTTCTTC
CDR3 protein: CASSRGRGTYNEQFF

J gene: TRBJ1-4
V gene: TRBV6-5
D gene: .
clone size: .
CDR3 DNA: TGTGCCAGCAGTTACTCGAGCGAGTTTGAAAAACTGTTTTTT
CDR3 protein: CASSYSSEFEKLFF

J gene: TRBJ2-7
V gene: TRBV7-9
D gene: TRBD2
clone size: .
CDR3 DNA: TGTGCCAGCAGCCACGAGCGGGAGGACCCCTACGAGCAGTACTTC
CDR3 protein: CASSHEREDPYEQYF

J gene: TRBJ2-7
V gene: TRBV7-2
D gene: .
clone size: once
CDR3 DNA: TGTGCCAGCACGCACCGGGACTCCAACGAGCAGTACTTC
CDR3 protein: CASTHRDSNEQYF

J gene: TRBJ2-3
V gene: TRBV5-6
D gene: .
clone size: .
CDR3 DNA: TGTGCCAGCAGCTTGAATGGTGATACGCAGTATTTT
CDR3 protein: CASSLNGDTQYF

J gene: TRBJ2-2
V gene: TRBV11-2
D gene: TRBD1
clone size: .
CDR3 DNA: TGTGCCAGCAGCCCGGGACAGGGGGTCCCCGGGGAGCTGTTTTTT
CDR3 protein: CASSPGQGVPGELFF

J gene: TRBJ2-2
V gene: TRBV27
D gene: .
clone size: few
CDR3 DNA: TGTGCCAGCAGTTTATTGAGCGGGGAGCTGTTTTTT
CDR3 protein: CASSLLSGELFF

J gene: TRBJ2-2
V gene: TRBV7-3
D gene: TRBD2
clone size: .
CDR3 DNA: TGTGCCAGCAGCCCCAGCGGGAGGGCCGGGAACACCGGGGAGCTGTTTTTT
CDR3 protein: CASSPSGRAGNTGELFF

J gene: TRBJ2-2
V gene: TRBV29-1
D gene: TRBD2
clone size: .
CDR3 DNA: TGCAGCGTTGAAGGACGGACTAGCGGGACCAACGGGGAGCTGTTTTTT
CDR3 protein: CSVEGRTSGTNGELFF

J gene: TRBJ2-5
V gene: TRBV5-1
D gene: .
clone size: .
CDR3 DNA: TGCGCCAGCAGCCCGCGGACAGTCAAAGAGACCCAGTACTTC
CDR3 protein: CASSPRTVKETQYF